This T cell receptor (beta chain) was documented in a study of blood T cell dynamics during melanoma immunotherapy. Time point meaning: week 3, after first cycle of checkpoint inhibitor. Each bulk PBMC sample had roughly 400 ng DNA loaded. The method was immunoSEQ multiplex PCR; TCRdb's version includes in-frame clones alone and lacks a portion of them. The sample consists of about 11,000 clones, about four fifths of them appearing once. Germline-derived CDR1 and CDR2 are MDHEN and SYDVKM. The CDR3 sequence is 11 residues long. Trimming cost V 4 bases and J 15 bases, with 14 bases left between them. This clonotype was obtained from a human donor with melanoma. The sequencing here drew on blood, taken from a patient treated with checkpoint blockade. This chain links TRBV28 with TRBJ2-3; no definite D call. As DNA, the CDR3 is TGTGCCAGCAGTTCCGATCCCTACATCTATTTT. It is translated as CASSSDPYIYF.